This T cell receptor (beta chain) originates from a study of shared clonotypes between healthy human individuals. Study observations and caveats: Clonotype sharing among the donors was expected to vary with sequencing depth. Clonotypes shared by all four sorted-subset donors had higher generation probabilities than non-shared clonotypes. Across a few donors, naive CD4 shared around 5.3%, naive CD8 more than 3%, memory CD4 more than 2%, memory CD8 more than 0.35%. Only blood was sampled; tissue repertoires likely differ.

This table comes from immunoSEQ multiplex PCR, and its TCRdb copy is limited to in-frame clones, with some not included. The sample records around 2.1 million clones, about 93% being singletons. Worth noting for this clone: The antigen is undetermined.

In the naive CD8 group, cells lacked CD45RO and were positively selected for CCR7, so terminally differentiated effector memory CD45RA+ cells were left out. Source material: naive CD8+ T cells from PBMCs. The sequence derives from a man aged 18 to 30 in good health. Some clones in this sample may be carry-over from other donors' samples.

The CDR3 sequence: CASSRVGQGAYNEQFF. The CDR3 region has the DNA TGTGCCAGCAGCAGAGTGGGACAGGGGGCCTACAATGAGCAGTTCTTC. The chain is built from TRBV28 and TRBJ2-1, with 11 bases that match TRBD1. There are 16 residues in the CDR3. Germline CDR1 and CDR2: MDHEN and SYDVKM. Trimming removed 6 bases from V and 2 bases from J; junction bases left unmatched: 6.